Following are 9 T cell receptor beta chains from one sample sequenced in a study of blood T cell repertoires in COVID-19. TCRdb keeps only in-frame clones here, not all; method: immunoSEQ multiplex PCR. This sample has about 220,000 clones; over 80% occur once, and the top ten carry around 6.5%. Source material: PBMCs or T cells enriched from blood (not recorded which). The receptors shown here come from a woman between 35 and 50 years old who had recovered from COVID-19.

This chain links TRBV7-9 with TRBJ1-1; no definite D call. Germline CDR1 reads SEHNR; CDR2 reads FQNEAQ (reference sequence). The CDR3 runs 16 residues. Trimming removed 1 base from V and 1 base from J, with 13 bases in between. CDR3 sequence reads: CASSLGRRGSNTEAFF. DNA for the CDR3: TGTGCCAGCAGCTTAGGCCGGCGGGGTTCGAACACTGAAGCTTTCTTT.

The CDR3 reads CASSLGRDRKEQYV. The CDR3 DNA reads TGTGCCAGCAGCTTAGGAAGGGACAGGAAAGAGCAGTACGTC. This rearrangement joins TRBV13 to TRBJ2-7; 8 nucleotides match TRBD1. The CDR3 has 14 residues. Germline lookup yields CDR1 PRHDT and CDR2 FYEKMQ (reference sequence). The V segment lost 0 bases and the J segment 7 bases; nucleotides outside the gene matches: 5.

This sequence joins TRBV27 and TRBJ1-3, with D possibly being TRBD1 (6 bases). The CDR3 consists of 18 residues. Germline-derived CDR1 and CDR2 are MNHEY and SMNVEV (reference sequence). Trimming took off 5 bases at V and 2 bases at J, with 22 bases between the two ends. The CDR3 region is CASSDIYLRGSTGNTIYF. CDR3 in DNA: TGTGCCAGCAGTGACATATACCTCAGGGGATCAACTGGAAACACCATATATTTT.

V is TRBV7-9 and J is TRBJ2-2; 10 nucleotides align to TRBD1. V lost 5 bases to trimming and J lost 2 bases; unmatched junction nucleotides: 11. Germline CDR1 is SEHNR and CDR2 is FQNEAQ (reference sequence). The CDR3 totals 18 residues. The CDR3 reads CASSPPTGGLTNTGELFF. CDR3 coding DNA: TGTGCCAGCAGCCCACCGACAGGGGGCCTTACAAACACCGGGGAGCTGTTTTTT.

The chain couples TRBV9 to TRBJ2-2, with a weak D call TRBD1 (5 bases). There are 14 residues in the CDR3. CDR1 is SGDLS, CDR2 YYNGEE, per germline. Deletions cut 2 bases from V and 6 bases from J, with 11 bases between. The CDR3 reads CASSVGTGSGELFF. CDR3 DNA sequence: TGTGCCAGCAGCGTGGGTACAGGTTCCGGGGAGCTGTTTTTT.

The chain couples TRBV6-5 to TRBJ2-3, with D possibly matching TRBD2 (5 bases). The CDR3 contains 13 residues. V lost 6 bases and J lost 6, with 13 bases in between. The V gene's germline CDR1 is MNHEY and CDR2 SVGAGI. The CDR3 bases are TGTGCCAGCAGGCGGGTACTAGAGGATACGCAGTATTTT. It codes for CASRRVLEDTQYF.

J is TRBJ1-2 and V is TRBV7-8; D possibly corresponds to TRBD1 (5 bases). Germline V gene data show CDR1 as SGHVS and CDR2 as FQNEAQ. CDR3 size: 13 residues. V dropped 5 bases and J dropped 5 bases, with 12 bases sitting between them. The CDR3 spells CASSRQGLYGYTF. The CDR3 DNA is TGTGCCAGCAGCCGCCAGGGACTTTATGGCTACACCTTC. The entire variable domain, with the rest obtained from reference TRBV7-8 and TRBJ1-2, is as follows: GAGVSQSPRYKVAKRGQDVALRCDPISGHVSLFWYQQALGQGPEFLTYFQNEAQLDKSGLPSDRFFAERPEGSVSTLKIQRTQQEDSAVYLCASSRQGLYGYTFGSGTRLTVV.

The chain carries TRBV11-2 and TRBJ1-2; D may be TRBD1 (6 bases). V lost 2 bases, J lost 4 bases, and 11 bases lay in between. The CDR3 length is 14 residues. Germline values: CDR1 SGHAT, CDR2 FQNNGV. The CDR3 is CASSLIGTPYGYTF. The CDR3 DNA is TGTGCCAGCAGCTTAATCGGGACACCCTATGGCTACACCTTC.

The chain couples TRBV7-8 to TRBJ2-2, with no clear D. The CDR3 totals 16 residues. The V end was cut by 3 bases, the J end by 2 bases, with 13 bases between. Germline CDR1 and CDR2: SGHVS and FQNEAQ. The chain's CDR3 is CASSFDTPLNTGELFF. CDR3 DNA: TGTGCCAGCAGCTTCGACACTCCACTTAACACCGGGGAGCTGTTTTTT.